These T cell receptor beta chains were read from a single sample in a study of blood T cell repertoires in COVID-19. Method: immunoSEQ multiplex PCR; TCRdb's copy keeps in-frame clones and lacks some. The sample gives fewer than 110,000 clones, 85% to 90% of which show up once; 3.5% is in the top ten. Sample: peripheral blood. These receptors were obtained from a human donor in a cohort sampled during active COVID-19. Each CDR3 is given with its conserved first and last residue. A clone size is listed for some rows: how often the clone was seen (once, few, many), or a class if it is expanded.

TRBJ2-3	TRBV18	.	20	CASSLTTTGQGTLSYDTQYF
TRBJ1-4	TRBV19	.	13	CASQDRPNEKLFF
TRBJ1-6	TRBV30	.	15	CAWSVGRAYNSPLHF
TRBJ2-1	TRBV5-6	.	13	CASSLVTGDEQFF
TRBJ1-1	TRBV11-2	few	14	CASSQQGGNTEAFF
TRBJ2-7	TRBV6-5	once	16	CASSYLGTGRTYEQYF
TRBJ2-2	TRBV18	.	16	CASSPPSGGLTGELFF
TRBJ1-1	TRBV5-4	.	16	CASSLGTGRVNTEAFF
TRBJ2-4	TRBV13	.	14	CASSLVLAKNIQYF
TRBJ2-7	TRBV10-3	.	19	CAISERPGLAGEKGYEQYF
TRBJ1-1	TRBV29-1	.	14	CSVDRQGARTEAFF
TRBJ1-2	TRBV6-5	.	14	CASIRSADGYGYTF
TRBJ1-3	TRBV30	.	15	CASLTGVKSGNTIYF
TRBJ2-7	TRBV28	.	15	CASSLYGGGLSEQYF
TRBJ2-7	TRBV12-3/TRBV12-4	.	13	CASSGQGASEQYF
TRBJ2-7	TRBV6-5	.	16	CASSYSGTGGPYEQYF